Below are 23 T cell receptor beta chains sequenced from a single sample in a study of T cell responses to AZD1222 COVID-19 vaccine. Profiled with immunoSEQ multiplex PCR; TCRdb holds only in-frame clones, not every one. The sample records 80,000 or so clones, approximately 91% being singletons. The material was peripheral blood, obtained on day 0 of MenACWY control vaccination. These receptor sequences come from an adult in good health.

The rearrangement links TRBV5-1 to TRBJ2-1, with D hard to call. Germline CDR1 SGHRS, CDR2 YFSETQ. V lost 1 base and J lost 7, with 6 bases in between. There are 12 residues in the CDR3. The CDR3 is CASSLSSNEQFF. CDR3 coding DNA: TGCGCCAGCAGCTTGAGCAGTAATGAGCAGTTCTTC.

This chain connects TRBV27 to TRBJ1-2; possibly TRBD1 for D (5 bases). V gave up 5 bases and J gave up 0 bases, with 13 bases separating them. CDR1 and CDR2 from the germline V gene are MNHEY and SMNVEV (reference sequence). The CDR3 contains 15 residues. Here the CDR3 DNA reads TGTGCCAGCAGTCCTTGGGACGGATCTAACTATGGCTACACCTTC. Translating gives CASSPWDGSNYGYTF.

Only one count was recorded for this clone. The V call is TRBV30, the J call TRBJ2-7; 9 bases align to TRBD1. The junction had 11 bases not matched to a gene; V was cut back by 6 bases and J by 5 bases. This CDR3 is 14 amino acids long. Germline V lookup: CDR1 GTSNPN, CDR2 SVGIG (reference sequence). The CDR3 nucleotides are TGTGCCTGTCTCCCGGGACAGGGTCCGGACGAGCAGTACTTC. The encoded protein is CACLPGQGPDEQYF.

The CDR3 DNA follows: TGCGCCAGCAGCCAAGTGGCACAGTCCTACGAGCAGTACTTC. Protein product: CASSQVAQSYEQYF. The chain links TRBV4-1 to TRBJ2-7; D is unclear. Looked up from germline, CDR1 is MGHRA and CDR2 is YSYEKL. The length of the CDR3 is 14 residues. Trimming removed 1 base at V and 1 base at J, with 8 bases between.

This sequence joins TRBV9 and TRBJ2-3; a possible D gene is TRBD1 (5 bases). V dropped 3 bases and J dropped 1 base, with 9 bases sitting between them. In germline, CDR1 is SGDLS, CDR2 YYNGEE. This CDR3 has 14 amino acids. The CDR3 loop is CASSEGWGTDTQYF. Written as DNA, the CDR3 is TGTGCCAGCAGCGAGGGGTGGGGCACAGATACGCAGTATTTT.

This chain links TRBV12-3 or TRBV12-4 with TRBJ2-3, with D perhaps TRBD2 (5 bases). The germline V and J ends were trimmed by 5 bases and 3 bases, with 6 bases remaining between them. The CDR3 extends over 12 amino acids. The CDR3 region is CASSRGTDTQYF. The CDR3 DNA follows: TGTGCCAGCAGTAGAGGGACAGATACGCAGTATTTT.

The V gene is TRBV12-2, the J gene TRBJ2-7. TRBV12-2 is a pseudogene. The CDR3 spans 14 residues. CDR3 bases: TGTGCAAGTCGCCGACACGGACGCACCTACGAGCAGTACTTC. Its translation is CASRRHGRTYEQYF.

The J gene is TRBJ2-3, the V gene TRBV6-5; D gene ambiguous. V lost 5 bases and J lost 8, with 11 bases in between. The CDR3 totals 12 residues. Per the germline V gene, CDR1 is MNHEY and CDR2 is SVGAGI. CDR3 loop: CASSPSSGTQYF. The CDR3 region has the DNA TGTGCCAGCAGTCCTTCTTCGGGTACGCAGTATTTT.

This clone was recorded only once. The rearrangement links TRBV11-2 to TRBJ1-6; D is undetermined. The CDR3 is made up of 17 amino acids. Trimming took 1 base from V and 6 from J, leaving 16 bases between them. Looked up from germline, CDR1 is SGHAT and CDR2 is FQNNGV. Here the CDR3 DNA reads TGTGCCAGCAGCTTAGGCGCCGGTCCCAGAGGTAATTCACCCCTCCACTTT. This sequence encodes CASSLGAGPRGNSPLHF.

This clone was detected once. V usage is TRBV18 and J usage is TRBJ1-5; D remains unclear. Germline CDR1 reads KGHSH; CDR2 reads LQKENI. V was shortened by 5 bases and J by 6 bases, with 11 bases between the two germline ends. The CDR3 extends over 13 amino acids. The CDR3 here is CASSSSVGQPQHF. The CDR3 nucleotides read TGTGCCAGCTCAAGCAGTGTTGGTCAGCCCCAGCATTTT.

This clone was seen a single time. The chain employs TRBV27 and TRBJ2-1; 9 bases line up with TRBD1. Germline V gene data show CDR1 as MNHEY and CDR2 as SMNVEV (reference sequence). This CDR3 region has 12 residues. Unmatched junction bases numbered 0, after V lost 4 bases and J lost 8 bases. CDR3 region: CASSYRGHEQFF. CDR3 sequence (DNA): TGTGCCAGCAGTTACAGGGGGCATGAGCAGTTCTTC.

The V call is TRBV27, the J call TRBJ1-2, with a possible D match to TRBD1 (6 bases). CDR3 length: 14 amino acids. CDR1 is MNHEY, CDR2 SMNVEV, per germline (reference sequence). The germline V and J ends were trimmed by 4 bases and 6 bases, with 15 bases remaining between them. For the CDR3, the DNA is TGTGCCAGCAGTTCGATCCAGGGGCTGGATGGCTACACCTTC. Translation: CASSSIQGLDGYTF.

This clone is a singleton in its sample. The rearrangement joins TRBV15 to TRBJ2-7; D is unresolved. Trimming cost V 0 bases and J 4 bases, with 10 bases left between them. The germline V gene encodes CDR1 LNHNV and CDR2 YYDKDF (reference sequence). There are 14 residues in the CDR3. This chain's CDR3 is CATSRDMVGYEQYF. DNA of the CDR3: TGTGCCACCAGCAGAGACATGGTAGGATACGAGCAGTACTTC.

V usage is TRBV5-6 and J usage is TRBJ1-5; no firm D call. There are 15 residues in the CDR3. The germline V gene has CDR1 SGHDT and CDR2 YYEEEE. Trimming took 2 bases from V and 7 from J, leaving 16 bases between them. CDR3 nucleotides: TGTGCCAGCAGCTTATCGTCCAGGTCCCACCAGCCCCAGCATTTT. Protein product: CASSLSSRSHQPQHF.

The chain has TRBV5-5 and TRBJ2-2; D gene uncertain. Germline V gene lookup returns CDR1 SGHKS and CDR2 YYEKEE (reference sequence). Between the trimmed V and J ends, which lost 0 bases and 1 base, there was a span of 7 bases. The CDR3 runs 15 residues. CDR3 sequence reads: CASSLEAGNTGELFF. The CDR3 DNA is TGTGCCAGCAGCTTGGAGGCTGGGAACACCGGGGAGCTGTTTTTT.

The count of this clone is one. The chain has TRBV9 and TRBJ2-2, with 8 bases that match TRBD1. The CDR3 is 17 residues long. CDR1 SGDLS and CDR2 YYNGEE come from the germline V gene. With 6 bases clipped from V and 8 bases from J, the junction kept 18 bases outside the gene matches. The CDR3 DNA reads TGTGCCAGCACCGCTGACGGTGGCAGGGGGCGGTCAGGGGAGCTGTTTTTT. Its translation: CASTADGGRGRSGELFF. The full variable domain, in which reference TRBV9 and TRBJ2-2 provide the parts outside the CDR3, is DSGVTQTPKHLITATGQRVTLRCSPRSGDLSVYWYQQSLDQGLQFLIQYYNGEERAKGNILERFSAQQFPDLHSELNLSSLELGDSALYFCASTADGGRGRSGELFFGEGSRLTVL.

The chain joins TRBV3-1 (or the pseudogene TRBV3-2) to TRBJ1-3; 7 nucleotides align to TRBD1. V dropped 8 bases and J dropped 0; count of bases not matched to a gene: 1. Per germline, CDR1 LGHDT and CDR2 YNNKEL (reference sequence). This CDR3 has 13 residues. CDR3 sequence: CASGDSSGNTIYF. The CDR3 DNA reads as TGTGCCAGCGGGGACAGCTCTGGAAACACCATATATTTT.

The CDR3 sequence: CAGGTANQPQHF. In DNA form, the CDR3 reads TGTGCCGGAGGGACAGCCAATCAGCCCCAGCATTTT. The V and J genes are TRBV19 and TRBJ1-5; 7 nucleotides agree with TRBD1. Per germline, CDR1 LNHDA and CDR2 SQIVND (reference sequence). V lost 11 bases to trimming and J lost 3 bases; unmatched junction nucleotides: 4. The CDR3 is 12 amino acids.

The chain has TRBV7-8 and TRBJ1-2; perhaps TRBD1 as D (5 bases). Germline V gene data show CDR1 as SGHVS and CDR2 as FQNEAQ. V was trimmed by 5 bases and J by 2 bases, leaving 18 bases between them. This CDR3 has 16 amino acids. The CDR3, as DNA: TGTGCCAGCAGCCTACCCCGGGACGGAGAAAACTATGGCTACACCTTC. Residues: CASSLPRDGENYGYTF.

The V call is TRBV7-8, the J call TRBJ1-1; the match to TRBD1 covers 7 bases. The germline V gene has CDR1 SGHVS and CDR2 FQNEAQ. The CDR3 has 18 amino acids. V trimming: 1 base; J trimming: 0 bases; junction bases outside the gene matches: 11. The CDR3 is CASSLEVPGGTVNTEAFF. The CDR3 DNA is TGTGCCAGCAGCTTAGAAGTCCCAGGGGGGACGGTGAACACTGAAGCTTTCTTT.

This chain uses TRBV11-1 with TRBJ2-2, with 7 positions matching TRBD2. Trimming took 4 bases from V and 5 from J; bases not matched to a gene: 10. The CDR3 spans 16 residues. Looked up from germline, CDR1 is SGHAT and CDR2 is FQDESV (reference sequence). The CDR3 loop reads CASSSAGEVGTGELFF. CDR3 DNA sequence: TGTGCCAGCAGCTCCGCGGGGGAGGTTGGAACCGGGGAGCTGTTTTTT.

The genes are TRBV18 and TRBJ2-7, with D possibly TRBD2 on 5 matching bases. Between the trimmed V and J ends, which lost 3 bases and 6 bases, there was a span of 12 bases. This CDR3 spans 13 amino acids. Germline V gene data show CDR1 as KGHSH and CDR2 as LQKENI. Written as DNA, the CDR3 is TGTGCCAGCTCACCGGCGGGTGGCACCGAGCAGTACTTC. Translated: CASSPAGGTEQYF.

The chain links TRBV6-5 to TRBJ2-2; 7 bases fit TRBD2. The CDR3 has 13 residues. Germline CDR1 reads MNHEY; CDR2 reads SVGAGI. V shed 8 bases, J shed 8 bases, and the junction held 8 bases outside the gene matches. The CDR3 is CASGAGVSGELFF. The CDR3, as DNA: TGTGCCAGCGGCGCGGGGGTCTCAGGGGAGCTGTTTTTT.